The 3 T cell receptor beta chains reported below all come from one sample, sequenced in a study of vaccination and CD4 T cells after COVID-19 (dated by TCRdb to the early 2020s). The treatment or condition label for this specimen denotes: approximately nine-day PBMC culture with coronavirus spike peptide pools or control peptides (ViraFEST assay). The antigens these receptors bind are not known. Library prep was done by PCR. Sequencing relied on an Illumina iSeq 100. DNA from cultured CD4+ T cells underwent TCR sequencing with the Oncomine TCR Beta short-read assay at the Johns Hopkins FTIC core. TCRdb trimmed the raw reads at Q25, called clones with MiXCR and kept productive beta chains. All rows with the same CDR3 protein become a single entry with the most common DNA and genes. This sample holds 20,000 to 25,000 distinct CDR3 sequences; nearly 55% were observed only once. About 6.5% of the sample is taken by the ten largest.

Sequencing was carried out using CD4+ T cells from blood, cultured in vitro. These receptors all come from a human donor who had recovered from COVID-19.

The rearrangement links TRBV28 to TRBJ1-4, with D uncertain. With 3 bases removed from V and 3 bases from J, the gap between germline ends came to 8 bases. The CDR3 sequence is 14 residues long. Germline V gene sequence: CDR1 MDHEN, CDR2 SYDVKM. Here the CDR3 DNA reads TGTGCCAGCAGTTTCGGATGGGCTAATGAAAAACTGTTTTTT. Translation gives CASSFGWANEKLFF.

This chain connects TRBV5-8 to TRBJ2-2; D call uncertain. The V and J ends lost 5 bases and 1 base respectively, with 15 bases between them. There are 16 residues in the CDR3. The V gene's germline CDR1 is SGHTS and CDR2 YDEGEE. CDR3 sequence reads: CASRLPRPLNTGELFF. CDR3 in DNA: TGTGCCAGCAGGTTGCCTCGGCCCTTGAACACCGGGGAGCTGTTTTTT.

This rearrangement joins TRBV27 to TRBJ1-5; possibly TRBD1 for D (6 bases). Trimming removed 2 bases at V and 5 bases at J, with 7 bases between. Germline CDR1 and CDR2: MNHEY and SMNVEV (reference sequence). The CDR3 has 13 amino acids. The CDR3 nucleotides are TGTGCCAGCAGTTTACAGGGGCATCAGCCCCAGCATTTT. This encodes CASSLQGHQPQHF.